The 26 T cell receptor beta chains presented below share a single source sample, sequenced in a study of blood T cells in healthy people across ages. Combining a sample-barcoded 5' primer with a J-beta primer mix, a second PCR ran for roughly 7 to 12 cycles. TCRdb fed the 5' RACE reads into MiXCR, producing one record per CDR3 protein. This table holds some 1.7 million distinct CDR3 sequences, roughly 28% found once. Sequencing used blood. The origin of the receptors is a woman under 40 in good health.

As to this clonotype: This could be a read error, since a much larger clone is one nucleotide away. The chain couples TRBV3-1 to TRBJ2-7; D unclear. The CDR3 is 11 amino acids. Germline loops: CDR1 LGHDT, CDR2 YNNKEL (reference sequence). The CDR3 spells CASSSKYGQYF. CDR3 nucleotides: TGTGCCAGCAGCTCGAAATACGGGCAGTACTTC.

This clonotype has only a few counts. The genes are TRBV12-3 or TRBV12-4 and TRBJ2-3; 8 nucleotides agree with TRBD2. This CDR3 spans 16 amino acids. The ends lost 3 bases at V and 2 bases at J; junction bases unmatched: 7. The CDR3 DNA sequence: TGTGCCAGCAGTTTGGACGCGGGAGGATCCACAGATACGCAGTATTTT. Translated: CASSLDAGGSTDTQYF.

This clonotype has only one observation. The chain links TRBV30 to TRBJ2-3, with D maybe TRBD2 (6 bases). Germline loops: CDR1 GTSNPN, CDR2 SVGIG (reference sequence). This CDR3 contains 14 residues. V lost 3 bases to trimming and J lost 2 bases, with 12 bases between them. The CDR3: CAWSVAAYTDTQYF. CDR3 sequence (DNA): TGTGCCTGGAGCGTAGCGGCTTACACAGATACGCAGTATTTT.

This clonotype was counted between two and nine times. The J gene is TRBJ1-2, the V gene TRBV5-1; a possible D gene is TRBD1 (5 bases). CDR1 is SGHRS, CDR2 YFSETQ, per germline. The CDR3 is 15 residues long. Deletions cut 6 bases from V and 4 bases from J, with 19 bases between. The CDR3 sequence is CASKSDTESFYGYTF. CDR3 in DNA: TGCGCCAGCAAGTCGGACACAGAATCATTCTATGGCTACACCTTC.

V is TRBV20-1 and J is TRBJ2-7, with 10 bases fitting TRBD1. The V and J ends lost 5 bases and 3 bases, in that order; junction bases with no gene match: 10. Germline loops: CDR1 DFQATT, CDR2 SNEGSKA (reference sequence). This CDR3 is 15 amino acids long. In DNA form, the CDR3 reads TGCAGTGCTTCAAGATATGGGACAGGGGACTACGAGCAGTACTTC. This encodes CSASRYGTGDYEQYF.

The genes are TRBV19 and TRBJ1-1; D is ambiguous. The CDR3 totals 12 residues. The germline V and J ends were trimmed by 8 bases and 0 bases, with 7 bases remaining between them. CDR1 is LNHDA, CDR2 SQIVND, per germline (reference sequence). CDR3 nucleotide sequence: TGTGCCAGTGGATGGGTGAACACTGAAGCTTTCTTT. Translating gives CASGWVNTEAFF.

The chain carries TRBV11-2 and TRBJ2-7; 8 bases are shared with TRBD1. The V and J ends lost 4 bases and 2 bases, in that order; junction bases with no gene match: 10. Per the germline V gene, CDR1 is SGHAT and CDR2 is FQNNGV. This CDR3 has 16 residues. The CDR3 coding sequence is TGTGCCAGCAGCTCCCTGAGGGGACAGGCTGCCTACGAGCAGTACTTC. Protein product: CASSSLRGQAAYEQYF.

The chain carries TRBV29-1 and TRBJ2-1; D unresolved. This CDR3 contains 12 residues. V was trimmed by 3 bases and J by 15 bases, leaving 18 bases between them. Germline V lookup: CDR1 SQVTM, CDR2 ANQGSEA. The CDR3 coding sequence is TGCAGCGTTGATTACATTCGCGAGACCCGGTTCTTC. This sequence encodes CSVDYIRETRFF.

The chain employs TRBV7-9 and TRBJ2-7; 7 nucleotides align to TRBD2. Germline V gives CDR1 SEHNR, CDR2 FQNEAQ (reference sequence). The J segment lost 0 bases and the V segment lost 0 bases, leaving 2 bases of the junction unmatched. The CDR3 extends over 15 amino acids. Here the CDR3 reads CASSLAERGSYEQYF. The DNA for the CDR3 is TGTGCCAGCAGCTTAGCAGAGCGGGGCTCCTACGAGCAGTACTTC.

CDR3 sequence: CASSPPSRNYEQYF. CDR3 nucleotides: TGTGCCAGCTCACCACCGAGCAGGAACTACGAGCAGTACTTC. V and J are TRBV18 and TRBJ2-7; D unclear. Trimming cost V 0 bases and J 3 bases, with 9 bases left between them. The V gene's germline CDR1 is KGHSH and CDR2 LQKENI. This CDR3 contains 14 residues. The whole variable domain, remainder taken from reference TRBV18 and TRBJ2-7, is NAGVMQNPRHLVRRRGQEARLRCSPMKGHSHVYWYRQLPEEGLKFMVYLQKENIIDESGMPKERFSAEFPKEGPSILRIQQVVRGDSAAYFCASSPPSRNYEQYFGPGTRLTVT.

This clonotype was counted only a few times. This chain joins TRBV4-2 and TRBJ2-1; TRBD1 matches at 8 bases. V gave up 2 bases and J gave up 4 bases; unmatched junction bases: 7. CDR3 length: 16 residues. Germline-derived CDR1 and CDR2 are LGHNA and YNFKEQ. For the CDR3, the DNA is TGTGCCAGCAGCCAACTCCGGACAGGGAGGTACAATGAGCAGTTCTTC. Encoded protein: CASSQLRTGRYNEQFF.

V gene TRBV14 combines with J gene TRBJ2-7; the D call may be TRBD1 or TRBD2 (6 bases each). Trimming removed 4 bases from V and 2 bases from J, with 15 bases in between. CDR3 length: 15 amino acids. Per the germline V gene, CDR1 is SGHDN and CDR2 is FVKESK. The DNA for the CDR3 is TGTGCCAGCAGCCTACAATTGGGGGGCACCTACGAGCAGTACTTC. Protein: CASSLQLGGTYEQYF.

CDR3 in DNA: TGCGCCAGCAGCAAGGAGACGGATGGCTCCTACGAGCAGTACTTC. This sequence encodes CASSKETDGSYEQYF. The J gene is TRBJ2-7, the V gene TRBV5-1; D gene ambiguous. V was cut by 4 bases and J by 0 bases, with 14 bases left in between. CDR1 is SGHRS and CDR2 is YFSETQ in the germline V gene. The CDR3 covers 15 residues.

The gene calls are TRBV20-1 and TRBJ1-6; a possible D gene is TRBD1 (6 bases). This CDR3 spans 16 amino acids. Trimming left V 7 bases short and J 4 bases short, with 20 bases between. Germline lookup yields CDR1 DFQATT and CDR2 SNEGSKA (reference sequence). CDR3 sequence reads: CSGVMGGPKYNSPLHF. DNA for the CDR3: TGCAGTGGCGTGATGGGGGGGCCAAAATATAATTCACCCCTCCACTTT.

This clonotype was recorded at least ten times. This chain uses TRBV7-2 with TRBJ2-7; possibly TRBD1 or TRBD2 for D (6 bases each). The CDR3 spans 16 residues. Trimming removed 1 base at V and 1 base at J, with 14 bases between. Germline V CDR1 and CDR2: SGHTA, FQGNSA. CDR3 nucleotide sequence: TGTGCCAGCAGCTTAGGGGGGGCGGTCGGGTCCTACGAGCAGTACTTC. Protein: CASSLGGAVGSYEQYF.

This clonotype appeared a few times. The chain employs TRBV10-3 and TRBJ2-1; tentative D call: TRBD1 (6 bases). Germline V gene lookup returns CDR1 ENHRY and CDR2 SYGVKD. The germline V and J ends were trimmed by 5 bases and 12 bases, with 14 bases remaining between them. The CDR3 has 12 amino acids. CDR3 DNA: TGTGCCATCAGTTTGAGTACCAGGGGGCAGTTCTTC. Amino acids: CAISLSTRGQFF.

This clonotype appeared a few times. The chain is built from TRBV7-9 and TRBJ1-6; no clear D gene. This CDR3 contains 15 residues. The germline V gene has CDR1 SEHNR and CDR2 FQNEAQ (reference sequence). Trimming removed 5 bases at V and 3 bases at J, with 11 bases between. The CDR3 here is CASSQDRDYNSPLHF. The DNA of the CDR3 is TGTGCCAGCAGCCAAGACCGAGACTATAATTCACCCCTCCACTTT.

This clonotype has more than one count but fewer than ten. This CDR3 reads CASSYGGNNEKLFF. Written as DNA, the CDR3 is TGTGCCAGCAGTTACGGGGGTAACAATGAAAAACTGTTTTTT. The chain carries TRBV6-6 and TRBJ1-4; a possible D gene is TRBD1 (5 bases). The CDR3 spans 14 residues. V dropped 2 bases and J dropped 5 bases, with 9 bases sitting between them. The germline V gene has CDR1 MNHNY and CDR2 SVGAGI (reference sequence).

The sample holds many counts of this clonotype. V gene TRBV3-1 combines with J gene TRBJ2-3; 7 bases align to TRBD2. Germline loops: CDR1 LGHDT, CDR2 YNNKEL (reference sequence). CDR3 length: 13 amino acids. Germline trimming cut 1 base from V and 6 bases from J; bases unmatched to any gene: 1. The chain's CDR3 is CASSQGGSDTQYF. The CDR3 region has the DNA TGTGCCAGCAGCCAAGGCGGGAGCGATACGCAGTATTTT.

Note on this clonotype: Since a much larger clone is just one base distant, this may be a read error. The V gene is TRBV20-1, the J gene TRBJ1-5, with D possibly TRBD1 on 5 matching bases. Germline V CDR1 and CDR2: DFQATT, SNEGSKA (reference sequence). Deletions cut 1 base from V and 4 bases from J, with 17 bases between. The CDR3 loop spans 16 amino acids. CDR3 protein: CSARGGGLLENQPQHF. The CDR3 DNA is TGCAGTGCTAGAGGCGGGGGACTGCTTGAAAATCAGCCCCAGCATTTT.

Many counts were recorded for this clonotype. The chain recombines TRBV5-1 with TRBJ2-7; 7 positions agree with TRBD2. Unmatched junction bases numbered 14, after V lost 4 bases and J lost 4 bases. This CDR3 region has 16 residues. CDR1 and CDR2 from the germline V gene are SGHRS and YFSETQ. The CDR3, as DNA: TGCGCCAGCAGCCCCATAGAGGCTAGCGGACTATACGAGCAGTACTTC. Translating it yields CASSPIEASGLYEQYF.

This clonotype was detected ten times or more. The chain carries TRBV12-3 or TRBV12-4 and TRBJ2-5; 9 positions match TRBD1. The V gene end was trimmed by 8 bases and the J gene end by 5 bases; junction bases not matched to a gene: 3. CDR3 size: 12 residues. CDR3 loop: CASGTGGETQYF. The DNA for the CDR3 is TGTGCCAGCGGAACAGGGGGCGAGACCCAGTACTTC.

This clonotype was picked up many times. V gene TRBV6-5 combines with J gene TRBJ2-1, with 9 bases lining up with TRBD2. V trimming: 3 bases; J trimming: 6 bases; junction bases outside the gene matches: 6. CDR3 length: 15 amino acids. Germline CDR1 is MNHEY and CDR2 is SVGAGI. CDR3 DNA: TGTGCCAGCAGTTATAGCGGGAGTTTCTTCAATGAGCAGTTCTTC. This sequence encodes CASSYSGSFFNEQFF.

The genes are TRBV5-6 and TRBJ1-1, with D maybe TRBD1 (6 bases). The CDR3 has 13 residues. Between the trimmed V and J ends, which lost 4 bases and 7 bases, there was a span of 14 bases. Germline V lookup: CDR1 SGHDT, CDR2 YYEEEE. The CDR3 nucleotides are TGTGCCAGCAGCCTGTTCGGACAGTTTGAAGCTTTCTTT. It codes for CASSLFGQFEAFF. Supplemented by reference TRBV5-6 and TRBJ1-1, the full variable domain reads DAGVTQSPTHLIKTRGQQVTLRCSPKSGHDTVSWYQQALGQGPQFIFQYYEEEERQRGNFPDRFSGHQFPNYSSELNVNALLLGDSALYLCASSLFGQFEAFFGQGTRLTVV.

CDR3 DNA: TGTGCCAGCAGCCCGGGGCAGGGTCAGGTTAATGAGCAGTTCTTC. Amino acids: CASSPGQGQVNEQFF. The J gene is TRBJ2-1, the V gene TRBV12-3 or TRBV12-4; D tentatively fits TRBD1 or TRBD2 (5 bases each). The ends were cut back, 6 bases at V and 7 bases at J, with 19 bases in the middle. The CDR3 is 15 residues long.

V is TRBV5-1 and J is TRBJ2-5; TRBD1 or TRBD2 may be the D gene (6 bases each). CDR3 size: 16 residues. From germline, CDR1 is SGHRS and CDR2 YFSETQ. V shed 0 bases and J shed 11 bases, with 23 bases lying between them. In nucleotides, the CDR3 is TGCGCCAGCAGCTTGGAGGGGGGCGCAGTCAGATGGAAGCAGTACTTC. Protein product: CASSLEGGAVRWKQYF.